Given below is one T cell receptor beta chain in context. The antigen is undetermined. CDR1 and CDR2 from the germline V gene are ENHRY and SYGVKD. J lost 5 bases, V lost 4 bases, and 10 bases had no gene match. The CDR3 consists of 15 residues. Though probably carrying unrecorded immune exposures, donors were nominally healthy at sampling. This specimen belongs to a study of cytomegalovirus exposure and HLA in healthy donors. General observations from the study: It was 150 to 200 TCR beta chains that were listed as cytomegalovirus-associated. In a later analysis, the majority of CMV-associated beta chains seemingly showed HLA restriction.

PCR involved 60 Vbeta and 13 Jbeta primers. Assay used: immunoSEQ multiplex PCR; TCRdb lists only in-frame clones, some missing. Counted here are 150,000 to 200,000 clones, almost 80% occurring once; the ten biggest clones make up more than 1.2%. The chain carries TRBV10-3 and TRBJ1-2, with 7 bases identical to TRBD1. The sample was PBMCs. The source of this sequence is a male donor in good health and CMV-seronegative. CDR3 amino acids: CAISAGWGTDYGYTF. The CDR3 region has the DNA TGTGCCATCAGTGCGGGGTGGGGGACAGATTATGGCTACACCTTC.